This TCR beta chain was retrieved from a study of blood T cell repertoires in COVID-19. Turning to the study itself: In each case, the material was cDNA or gDNA derived from T cells, B-cell-depleted T cells, or PBMCs.

Enrollment of patients from Seattle took place during active infection, with longitudinal follow-up. Original processing notes: Quantification of nucleated cells was approximated via reference gene primer amplification. TCRdb's copy holds only in-frame clones and misses some; the assay was immunoSEQ multiplex PCR. V and J calls and clone size are as listed in that table; D and trimming were resolved from the DNA. The sample has some 290,000 clones, 90% seen once. This clone was detected only a few times. This TCR was sampled from a middle-aged woman with COVID-19, enrolled during active disease. The sequencing sample was made of peripheral blood.

CDR3 amino acids: CASSPNTGELFF. CDR3 bases: TGTGCCAGCAGCCCAAACACCGGGGAGCTGTTTTTT. V usage is TRBV27 and J usage is TRBJ2-2; no firm D call. The germline CDR1 and CDR2 sequences are MNHEY and SMNVEV (reference sequence). CDR3 length: 12 amino acids. V lost 6 bases and J lost 2, with 4 bases in between.